The next 2 T cell receptor beta chains were all read from a single sample in a study of shared clonotypes between healthy human individuals. Generated by immunoSEQ multiplex PCR, the TCRdb table keeps only in-frame clones and is missing some. The table shows approximately 2.5 million clones, with about 92% occurring only once. Sequencing was carried out using naive CD4+ T cells sorted from blood. Subset here: CD45RA+ positively selected. The receptors come from a man younger than 35 in good health.

The chain is built from TRBV6-6 and TRBJ1-2, with unresolved D. The CDR3 is made up of 13 amino acids. The V end was cut by 2 bases, the J end by 4 bases, with 8 bases between. CDR1 and CDR2 (germline): MNHNY, SVGAGI (reference sequence). Here the CDR3 reads CASSYRVGYGYTF. Written as DNA, the CDR3 is TGTGCCAGCAGTTACAGGGTGGGCTATGGCTACACCTTC.

This chain links TRBV11-2 with TRBJ2-7; 8 nucleotides agree with TRBD2. Germline V lookup: CDR1 SGHAT, CDR2 FQNNGV. The CDR3 contains 14 residues. With 3 bases clipped from V and 5 bases from J, the junction kept 6 bases outside the gene matches. The CDR3 loop is CASSFLGTSDEQYF. The CDR3 DNA follows: TGTGCCAGCAGCTTCTTAGGGACTAGTGACGAGCAGTACTTC.